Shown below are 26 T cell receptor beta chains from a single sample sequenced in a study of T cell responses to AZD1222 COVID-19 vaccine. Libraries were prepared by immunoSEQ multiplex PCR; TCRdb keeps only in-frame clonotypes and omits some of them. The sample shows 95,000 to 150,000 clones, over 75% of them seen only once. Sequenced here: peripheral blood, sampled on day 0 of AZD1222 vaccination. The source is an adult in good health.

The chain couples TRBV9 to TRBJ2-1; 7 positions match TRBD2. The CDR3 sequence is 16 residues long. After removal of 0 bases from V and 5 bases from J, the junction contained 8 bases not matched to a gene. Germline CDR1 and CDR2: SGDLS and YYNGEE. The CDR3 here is CASSVDLAELNNEQFF. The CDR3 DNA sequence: TGTGCCAGCAGCGTAGACCTAGCGGAGCTAAACAATGAGCAGTTCTTC.

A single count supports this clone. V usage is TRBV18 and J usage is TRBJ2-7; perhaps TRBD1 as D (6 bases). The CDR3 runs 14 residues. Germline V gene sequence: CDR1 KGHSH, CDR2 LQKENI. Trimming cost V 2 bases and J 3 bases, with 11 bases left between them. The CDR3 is CASSPNSDSYEQYF. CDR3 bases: TGTGCCAGCTCACCAAATTCGGACAGCTACGAGCAGTACTTC.

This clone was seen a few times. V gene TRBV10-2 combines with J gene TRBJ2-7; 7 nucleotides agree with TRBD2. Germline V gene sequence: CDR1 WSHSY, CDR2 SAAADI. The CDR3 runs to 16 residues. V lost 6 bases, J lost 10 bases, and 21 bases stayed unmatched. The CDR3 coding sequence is TGCGCCAGCAGGGGGAGGGGACCTGTTTTGGAGCCCCAACAGTACTTC. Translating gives CASRGRGPVLEPQQYF.

The CDR3 nucleotides read TGTGCCAGCAGCTTAGCTCGGACCTACGAGCAGTACTTC. It yields the protein CASSLARTYEQYF. The genes are TRBV11-2 and TRBJ2-7; D unresolved. CDR3 length equals 13 residues. Germline CDR1 and CDR2: SGHAT and FQNNGV. Between the trimmed V and J ends, which lost 1 base and 2 bases, there was a span of 6 bases.

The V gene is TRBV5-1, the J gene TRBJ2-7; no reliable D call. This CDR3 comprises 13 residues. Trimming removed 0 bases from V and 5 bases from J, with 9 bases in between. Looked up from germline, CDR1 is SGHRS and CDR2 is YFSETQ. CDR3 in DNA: TGCGCCAGCAGCTTGGCAAGTACCAACGAGCAGTACTTC. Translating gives CASSLASTNEQYF.

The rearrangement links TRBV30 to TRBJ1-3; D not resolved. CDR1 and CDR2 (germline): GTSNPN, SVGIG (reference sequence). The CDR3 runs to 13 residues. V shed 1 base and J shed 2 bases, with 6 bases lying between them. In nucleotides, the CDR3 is TGTGCCTGGAGTGGCCAGGCTGGAAACACCATATATTTT. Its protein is CAWSGQAGNTIYF.

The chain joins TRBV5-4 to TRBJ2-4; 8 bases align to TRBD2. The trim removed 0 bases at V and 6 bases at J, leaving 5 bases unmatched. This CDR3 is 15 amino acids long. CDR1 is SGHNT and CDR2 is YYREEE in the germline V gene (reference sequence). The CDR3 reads CASSLAVAGINIQYF. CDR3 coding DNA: TGTGCCAGCAGCTTGGCGGTAGCGGGAATAAACATTCAGTACTTC. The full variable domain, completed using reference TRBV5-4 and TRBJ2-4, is ETGVTQSPTHLIKTRGQQVTLRCSSQSGHNTVSWYQQALGQGPQFIFQYYREEENGRGNFPPRFSGLQFPNYSSELNVNALELDDSALYLCASSLAVAGINIQYFGAGTRLSVL.

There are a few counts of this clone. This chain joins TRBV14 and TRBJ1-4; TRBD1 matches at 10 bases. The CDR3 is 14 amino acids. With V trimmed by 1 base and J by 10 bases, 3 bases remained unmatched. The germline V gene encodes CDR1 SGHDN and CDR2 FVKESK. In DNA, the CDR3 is TGTGCCAGCAGCCAAGTTAGGACAGGGGGAAAACTGTTTTTT. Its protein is CASSQVRTGGKLFF.

This chain's CDR3 is CASSLVSGFGSNQPQHF. The CDR3 region has the DNA TGTGCCAGCAGCTTGGTATCAGGGTTTGGAAGCAATCAGCCCCAGCATTTT. The chain recombines TRBV5-5 with TRBJ1-5; possible D gene TRBD1, 5 bases. CDR1 and CDR2 from the germline V gene are SGHKS and YYEKEE (reference sequence). The CDR3 consists of 17 residues. V lost 0 bases, J lost 1 base, and 14 bases lay in between.

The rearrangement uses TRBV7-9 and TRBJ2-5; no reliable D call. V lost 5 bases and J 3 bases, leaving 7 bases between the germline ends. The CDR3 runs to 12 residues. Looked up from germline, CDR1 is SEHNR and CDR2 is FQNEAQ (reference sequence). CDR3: CASSLVEETQYF. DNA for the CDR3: TGTGCCAGCAGCCTAGTGGAAGAGACCCAGTACTTC.

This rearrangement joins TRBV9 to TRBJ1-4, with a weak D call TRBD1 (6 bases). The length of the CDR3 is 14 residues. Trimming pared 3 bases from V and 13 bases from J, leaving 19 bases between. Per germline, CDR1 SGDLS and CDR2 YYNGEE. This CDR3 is CASSASTRGGLLFF. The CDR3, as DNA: TGTGCCAGCAGCGCGTCAACCAGGGGTGGATTACTGTTTTTT.

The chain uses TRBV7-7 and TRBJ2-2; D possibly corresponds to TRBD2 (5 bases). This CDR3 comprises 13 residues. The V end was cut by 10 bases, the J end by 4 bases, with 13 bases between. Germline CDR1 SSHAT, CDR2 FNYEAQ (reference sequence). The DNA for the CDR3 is TGTGCCATTGGGCGGGCGGGCACCGGGGAGCTGTTTTTT. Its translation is CAIGRAGTGELFF.

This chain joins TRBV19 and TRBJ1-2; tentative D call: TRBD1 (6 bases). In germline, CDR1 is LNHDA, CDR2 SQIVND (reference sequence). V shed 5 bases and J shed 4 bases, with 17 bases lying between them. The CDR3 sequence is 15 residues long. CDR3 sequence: CASSFLAQGGYGYTF. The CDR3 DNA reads TGTGCCAGTAGTTTCCTCGCACAGGGAGGCTATGGCTACACCTTC.

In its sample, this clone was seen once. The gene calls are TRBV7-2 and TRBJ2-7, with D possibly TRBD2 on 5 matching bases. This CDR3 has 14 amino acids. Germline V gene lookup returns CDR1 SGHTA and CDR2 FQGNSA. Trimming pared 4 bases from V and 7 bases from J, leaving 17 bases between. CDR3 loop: CASSWNTYSEEQYF. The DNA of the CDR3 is TGTGCCAGCAGCTGGAACACATATAGCGAGGAGCAGTACTTC.

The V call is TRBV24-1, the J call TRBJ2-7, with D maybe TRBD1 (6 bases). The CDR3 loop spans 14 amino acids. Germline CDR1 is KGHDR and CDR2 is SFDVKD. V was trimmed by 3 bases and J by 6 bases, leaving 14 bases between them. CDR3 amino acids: CATSDGTGMSEQYF. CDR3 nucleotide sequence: TGTGCCACCAGTGATGGAACAGGGATGAGCGAGCAGTACTTC.

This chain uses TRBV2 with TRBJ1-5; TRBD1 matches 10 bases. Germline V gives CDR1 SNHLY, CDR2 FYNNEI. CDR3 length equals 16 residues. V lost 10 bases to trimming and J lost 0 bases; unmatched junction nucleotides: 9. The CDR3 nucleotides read TGTGCCATCTCGGGACAGGGGACTAATAGCAATCAGCCCCAGCATTTT. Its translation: CAISGQGTNSNQPQHF. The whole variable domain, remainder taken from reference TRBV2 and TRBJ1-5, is EPEVTQTPSHQVTQMGQEVILRCVPISNHLYFYWYRQILGQKVEFLVSFYNNEISEKSEIFDDQFSVERPDGSNFTLKIRSTKLEDSAMYFCAISGQGTNSNQPQHFGDGTRLSIL.

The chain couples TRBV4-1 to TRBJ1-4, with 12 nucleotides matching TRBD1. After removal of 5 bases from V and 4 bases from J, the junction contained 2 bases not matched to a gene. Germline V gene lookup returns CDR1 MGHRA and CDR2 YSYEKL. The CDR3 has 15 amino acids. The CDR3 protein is CASSGTGGDNEKLFF. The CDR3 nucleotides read TGCGCCAGCAGCGGGACAGGGGGCGATAATGAAAAACTGTTTTTT.

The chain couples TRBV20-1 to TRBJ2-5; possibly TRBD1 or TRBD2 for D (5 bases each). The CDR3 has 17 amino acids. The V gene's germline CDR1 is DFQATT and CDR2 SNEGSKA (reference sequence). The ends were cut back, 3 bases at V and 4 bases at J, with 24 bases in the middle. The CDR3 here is CSASSGTGTGGGETQYF. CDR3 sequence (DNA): TGCAGTGCTAGTTCGGGTACAGGCACCGGTGGGGGAGAGACCCAGTACTTC.

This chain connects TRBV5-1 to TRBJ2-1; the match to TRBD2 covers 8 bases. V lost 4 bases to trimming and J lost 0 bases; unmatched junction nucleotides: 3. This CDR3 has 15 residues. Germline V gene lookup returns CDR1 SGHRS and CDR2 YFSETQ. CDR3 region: CASSASGSSYNEQFF. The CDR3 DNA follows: TGCGCCAGCAGCGCCAGCGGGAGCTCCTACAATGAGCAGTTCTTC.

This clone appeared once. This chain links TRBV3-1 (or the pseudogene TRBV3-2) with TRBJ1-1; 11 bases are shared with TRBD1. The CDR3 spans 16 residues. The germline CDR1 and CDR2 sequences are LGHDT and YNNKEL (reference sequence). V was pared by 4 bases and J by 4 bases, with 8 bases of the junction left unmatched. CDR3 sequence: CASSPRTGGWGTEAFF. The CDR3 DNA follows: TGTGCCAGCAGCCCCCGGACAGGGGGCTGGGGCACTGAAGCTTTCTTT.

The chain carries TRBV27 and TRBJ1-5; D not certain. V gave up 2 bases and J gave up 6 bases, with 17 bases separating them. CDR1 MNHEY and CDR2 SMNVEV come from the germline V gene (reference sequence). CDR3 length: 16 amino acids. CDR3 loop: CASSLGDISAVQPQHF. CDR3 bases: TGTGCCAGCAGTTTAGGTGACATATCCGCCGTTCAGCCCCAGCATTTT.

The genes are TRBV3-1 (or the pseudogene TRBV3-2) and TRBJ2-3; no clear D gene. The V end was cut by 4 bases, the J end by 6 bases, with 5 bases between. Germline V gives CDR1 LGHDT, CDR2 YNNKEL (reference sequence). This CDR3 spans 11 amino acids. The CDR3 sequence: CASSLEDTQYF. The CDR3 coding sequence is TGTGCCAGCAGCCTTGAGGATACGCAGTATTTT.

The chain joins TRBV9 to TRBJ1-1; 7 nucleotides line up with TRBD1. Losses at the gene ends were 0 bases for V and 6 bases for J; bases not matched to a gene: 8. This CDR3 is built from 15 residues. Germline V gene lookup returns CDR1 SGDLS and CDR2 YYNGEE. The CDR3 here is CASSVVYRGLAEAFF. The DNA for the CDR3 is TGTGCCAGCAGCGTAGTATACAGGGGTCTGGCTGAAGCTTTCTTT.

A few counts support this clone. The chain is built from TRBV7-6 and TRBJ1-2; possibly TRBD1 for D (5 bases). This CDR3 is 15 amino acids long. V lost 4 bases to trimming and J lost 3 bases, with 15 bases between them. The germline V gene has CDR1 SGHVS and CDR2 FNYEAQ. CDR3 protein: CASSSGTQGYYGYTF. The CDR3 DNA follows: TGTGCCAGCAGCTCCGGAACCCAGGGCTACTATGGCTACACCTTC.

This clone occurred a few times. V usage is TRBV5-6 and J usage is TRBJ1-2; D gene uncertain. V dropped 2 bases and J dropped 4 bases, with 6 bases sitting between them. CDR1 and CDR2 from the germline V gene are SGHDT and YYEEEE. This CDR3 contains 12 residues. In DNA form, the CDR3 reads TGTGCCAGCAGCTTATCCTCCTATGGCTACACCTTC. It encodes CASSLSSYGYTF.

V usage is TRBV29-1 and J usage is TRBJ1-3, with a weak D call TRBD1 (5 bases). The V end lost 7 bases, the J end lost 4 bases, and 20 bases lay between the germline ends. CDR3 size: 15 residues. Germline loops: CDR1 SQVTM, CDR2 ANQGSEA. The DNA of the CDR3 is TGCAGCGCCGGGGGGGGAAGCCTAGGAGGAAACACCATATATTTT. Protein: CSAGGGSLGGNTIYF.